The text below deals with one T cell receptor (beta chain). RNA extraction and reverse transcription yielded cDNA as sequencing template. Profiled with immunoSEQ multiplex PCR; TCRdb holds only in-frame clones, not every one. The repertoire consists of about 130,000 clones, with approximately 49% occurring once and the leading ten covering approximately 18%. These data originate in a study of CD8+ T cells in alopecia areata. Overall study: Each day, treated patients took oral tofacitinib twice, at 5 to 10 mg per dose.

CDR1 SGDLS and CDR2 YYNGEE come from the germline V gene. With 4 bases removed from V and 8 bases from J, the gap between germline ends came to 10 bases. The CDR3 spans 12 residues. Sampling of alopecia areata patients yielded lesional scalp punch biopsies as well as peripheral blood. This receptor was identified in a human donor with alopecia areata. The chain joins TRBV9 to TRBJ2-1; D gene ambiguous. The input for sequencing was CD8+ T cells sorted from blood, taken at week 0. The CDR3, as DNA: TGTGCCAGCAGCCCCAGAGGCGATGAGCAGTTCTTC. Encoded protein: CASSPRGDEQFF.